This T cell receptor beta chain is from a study of blood T cell repertoires in COVID-19 (dated by TCRdb to the early 2020s). About the full investigation: Samples covering the acute and convalescent phases of COVID-19 were provided by collaborators in the United States, Italy and Spain. The prospective study material was composed of cDNA or gDNA derived from T cells, B-cell-depleted T cells, or PBMCs. Deeply sampled blood TCRbeta repertoires from subjects exposed to, actively infected with, or recovered from COVID-19 were included in the dataset. A freely available public database, intended as a resource for researchers studying the immune response to SARS-CoV-2, is where the repertoires were released. Samples came from the ongoing ImmuneRACE study (first 160 participants) plus 1,254 subjects from 6 global collaborators. Sample metadata almost always included a de-identified subject ID, COVID-19 status, age in years and sex. Where available, HLA class I and class II types were obtained from metadata supplied by the sample provider rather than from assay-based typing.

Participants in the prospective study were enrolled through a virtual design, were aged about 18 to 100 years, and lived in roughly 24 United States geographic areas. In the prospective study, cohorts were assigned on the basis of participant-reported clinical history obtained from a screening survey and a study questionnaire. Recovered participants in ImmuneRACE Cohort 3 were defined by two consecutive negative NP/OP PCR tests, clearance by a healthcare professional, or resolution of symptoms. In the prospective study, whole blood, serum and a nasopharyngeal or oropharyngeal swab were collected from each participant by mobile phlebotomists. Additional blood draws and questionnaires over an approximately 2-month period could optionally be provided by prospective study participants. Before DNA extraction, prospective study blood samples were shipped either frozen or at room temperature. This clone turned up a few times. Its recognized antigen is unknown. The input lacks base qualities; no much larger clone sits a single base away.

Overall results and qualifications from the work: The quantity of clinical and demographic metadata differed by source and by participant and was supplied without curation.

Sequences SGHRS (CDR1) and YFSETQ (CDR2) are obtained from the germline V gene. The CDR3 holds 17 amino acids from the cysteine to the phenylalanine. Of all the DNA, just the CDR3 is kept, 51 bases in frame from base 1. V trim: 4 bases; J trim: 7 bases; unmatched bases: 8. TCRbeta CDR3 regions were amplified from genomic DNA by means of the immunoSEQ Assay, a bias-controlled multiplex PCR. The source study handled its data this way. The number of nucleated cells in each sample was estimated by amplification of reference gene primers within the assay. Sequence reads were collapsed and filtered to measure the absolute abundance of every unique TCRbeta CDR3 rearrangement. For each sample, productive Simpson clonality was calculated by taking the square root of Simpson's diversity index across productive rearrangements. Not all clones reach the TCRdb copy of this immuneACCESS table, which keeps in-frame sequences only. Checked studies attribute under half of the gap to unresolved V genes and leave the rest unexplained. V and J calls and clone size come straight from that table; D and trimming were deduced from the DNA. This sample is represented by fewer than 400,000 clones; 75% to 90% of them were singletons. The top ten clones comprise 4% to 6% of the sample.

Input material: PBMCs or T cells enriched from blood (not recorded which). The sequence links TRBV5-1 to TRBJ2-2; a stretch of 15 junction bases matches TRBD2. The sequence came from a man in his 60s who had recovered from COVID-19. The nucleotides read TGCGCCAGCAGCCTAGGGACTAGCGGGAGGTTCGGCGGGGAGCTGTTTTTT. Its translation reads: CASSLGTSGRFGGELFF.